This entry is about one T cell receptor beta chain. Its antigen is currently unknown. This record belongs to a study of T cells in localized non-small cell lung cancer. Broader study findings: Overall survival was longer when the density of T cells in the blood was higher. Maximal T cell clonality occurred in uninvolved adjacent lung, with tumor ranking below it.

Assay: immunoSEQ multiplex PCR; the TCRdb copy retains only in-frame clones and omits some. There are some 30,000 clones in the sample; 91% occur only once, and 5.5% to 7% lies in the top ten. CDR3 size: 12 residues. The V and J ends lost 5 bases and 10 bases respectively, with 12 bases between them. Per the germline V gene, CDR1 is SNHLY and CDR2 is FYNNEI. The V gene is TRBV2, the J gene TRBJ2-1; the D gene could be TRBD1 or TRBD2 (5 bases each). The source was PBMCs, collected before any cancer treatment. The source is a man aged 40 to 70 with stage II lung adenocarcinoma. Here the CDR3 DNA reads TGTGCCAGCAGTCTCCGGGGCGTAGAGCAGTTCTTC. The encoded protein is CASSLRGVEQFF.